The T cell receptor (beta chain) under discussion was sequenced for a study of shared clonotypes between healthy human individuals. Study outcomes and limitations: It was observed that roughly 5.4% of naive CD4 clonotypes were shared across a handful of donors.

With respect to this clone: Its specificity is unknown.

In the original processing: In the immunoSEQ data, sequences were junction-only and lacked quality scores, so filtering differed. Sequencing used immunoSEQ multiplex PCR; TCRdb keeps in-frame clones, though not all of them. That table is the source of V, J and clone size, and D and trimming were worked out from the DNA. The sample has over a million clones, around 97% seen once; the top ten hold over 1%. Trimming took off 0 bases at V and 6 bases at J, with 9 bases between the two ends. Germline-derived CDR1 and CDR2 are SEHNR and FQNEAQ (reference sequence). The CDR3 runs to 14 residues. The TCR sequence derives from a man in his thirties or forties in good health. The rearrangement joins TRBV7-9 to TRBJ1-5; perhaps TRBD1 as D (5 bases). Sequenced input: naive CD4+ T cells sorted from blood. Subset noted: CD45RA+ positively selected. CDR3 region: CASSLAAGSQPQHF. CDR3 sequence (DNA): TGTGCCAGCAGCTTAGCCGCAGGGTCTCAGCCCCAGCATTTT.